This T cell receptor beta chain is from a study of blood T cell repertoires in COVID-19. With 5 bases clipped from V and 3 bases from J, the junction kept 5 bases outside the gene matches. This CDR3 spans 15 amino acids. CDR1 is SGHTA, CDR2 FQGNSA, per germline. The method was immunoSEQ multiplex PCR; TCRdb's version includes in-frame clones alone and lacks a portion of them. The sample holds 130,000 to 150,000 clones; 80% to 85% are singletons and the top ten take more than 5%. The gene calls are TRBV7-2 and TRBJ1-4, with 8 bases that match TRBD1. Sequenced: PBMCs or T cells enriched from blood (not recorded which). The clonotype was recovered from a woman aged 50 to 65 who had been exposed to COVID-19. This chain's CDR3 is CASSQQGAANEKLFF. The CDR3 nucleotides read TGTGCCAGCAGCCAGCAGGGGGCGGCTAATGAAAAACTGTTTTTT.